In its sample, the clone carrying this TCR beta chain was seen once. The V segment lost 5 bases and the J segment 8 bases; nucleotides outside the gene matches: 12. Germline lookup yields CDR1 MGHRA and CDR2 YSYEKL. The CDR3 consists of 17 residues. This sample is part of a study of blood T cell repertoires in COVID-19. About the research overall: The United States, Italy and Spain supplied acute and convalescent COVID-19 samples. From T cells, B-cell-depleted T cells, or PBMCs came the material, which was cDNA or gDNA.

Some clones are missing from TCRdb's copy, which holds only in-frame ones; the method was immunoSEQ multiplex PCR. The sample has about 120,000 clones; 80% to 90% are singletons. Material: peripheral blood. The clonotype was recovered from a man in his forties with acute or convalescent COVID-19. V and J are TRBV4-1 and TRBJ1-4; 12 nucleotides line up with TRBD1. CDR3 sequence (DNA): TGCGCCAGCAGCGCACCGGGACAGGGGGCGCTTTGGGAAAAACTGTTTTTT. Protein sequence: CASSAPGQGALWEKLFF.